This T cell receptor beta chain was found in a study of T cell responses to AZD1222 COVID-19 vaccine (dated by TCRdb to 2020 to 2022). About the full investigation: TCR sequencing covered 230 or so trial participants: some 210 given two doses of AZD1222 and 26 given two doses of MenACWY control vaccine. Enrollment into the trials was organized by age into subgroups of 18-55, 56-69 and 70-plus years, and those subgroups contained roughly 140, 27 and 60 TCR-sequenced participants, respectively.

A note on this clone: The target of this receptor is not known. No clone much larger than this one lies a single base away; base qualities are absent.

The CDR3 regions of human TCRbeta chains were analyzed by immunosequencing. For the original study's pipeline: TCRs in the repertoires were compared against a reference library of SARS-CoV-2-specific TCRs that had been generated with the MIRA antigen-specificity platform. Breadth was defined as the fraction of unique TCRs that were SARS-CoV-2-associated, and depth was defined as the fraction of total T cells that were SARS-CoV-2-associated. Using the MIRA data, every spike-specific TCR was mapped to the spike region that the TCR reacted to and assigned to either a CD4 or a CD8 class. Log10-transformed breadth and depth values were compared by one-way ANOVA with Sidak's multiple comparisons tests. TCRdb carries this immuneACCESS record with in-frame sequences only. Its versions omit some clonotypes, under half of them owing to an unresolved V gene in the studies checked, with the rest unexplained. V and J calls and clone size are copied from that table; D and trimming were computed from the DNA. This sample has 120,000 to 150,000 clones in its table, and 88% of those were observed once. 5.4% of the sample goes to the ten largest clones.

The germline V gene provides CDR1 MNHNS and CDR2 SASEGT. V is shortened by 1 base, J by 10 bases, and the region joining them spans 11 bases. The CDR3 starts with the cysteine, ends with the phenylalanine, and has 13 residues. Left in the record is the CDR3 DNA by itself, 39 bases read in frame from the first base. What the time point label conveys for this sample: about 28 days (+/-7) after the second vaccine dose. What this sample's treatment or condition label stands for: meningococcal conjugate vaccine given as trial control. The vaccinee samples were drawn from two UK trials, COV001 and COV002, one of which was a single-blind randomized controlled phase 2/3 trial testing AZD1222 (ChAdOx1 nCoV-19) in healthy adults. For TCRbeta chain sequencing, PBMC samples from trial participants were taken at day 0 and at day 28 after the second dose. What the study reported, not specific to this receptor: Participants were mostly white British, with more females than males. The authors suggested clonal diversity may have been underestimated. Because no day 14 peak-response samples were available, repertoires were characterized only after the peak T cell response. The 56-69-year group was small, and its depth increase did not reach significance, likely because of low power. Only five or six AZD1222 recipients were SARS-CoV-2 seropositive at baseline, limiting conclusions about previously exposed vaccinees. Vaccine-associated CD4 TCRs spanned the whole spike protein, with dominant responses in regions 160-218 and 743-854. Spike-specific TCR breadth and depth rose significantly after two AZD1222 doses compared with day 0 and with MenACWY recipients. Reportedly, almost half of the unique spike-specific TCRs recognized epitopes lying outside the regions that are mutated in the B.1.351 and B.1.1.7 variants.

Sequenced here: peripheral blood, sampled 28 days after the second dose of the MenACWY control vaccine. The rearranged segments are TRBV6-1 and TRBJ2-1; TRBD1 is a possible D gene, resting on 5 matching bases. The source is an adult who received the MenACWY meningococcal vaccine as a control. The DNA reads as follows: TGTGCCAGCAGTGAAGGGAACAGGATGGAGCAGTTCTTC. This yields the protein CASSEGNRMEQFF.